Listed below are T cell receptor beta chains from one sample, sequenced in a study of blood T cells in healthy people across ages. From the 5' RACE reads, TCRdb called clonotypes with MiXCR, one entry per CDR3 protein. Of around 1.7 million distinct CDR3 sequences in the sample, approximately 30% were seen once. Sample: blood. These receptor sequences come from a woman aged 30 to 39 in good health. Each CDR3 is given with its conserved first and last residue. The D gene is left open where the match is weak. Clone size is shown for a subset of rows, as once, few, many or a class of expanded clone.

D: -
J: TRBJ2-2
V: TRBV29-1
size: once
CDR3: CSALAELNTGELFF
DNA: TGCAGCGCCCTTGCGGAACTCAACACCGGGGAGCTGTTTTTT

D: -
J: TRBJ2-1
V: TRBV5-1
size: -
CDR3: CASSLVRTEQFF
DNA: TGCGCCAGCAGCTTGGTCCGGACAGAGCAGTTCTTC

D: -
J: TRBJ2-3
V: TRBV30
size: -
CDR3: CAWSKMSGTTDTQYF
DNA: TGTGCCTGGAGTAAAATGTCGGGCACCACAGATACGCAGTATTTT

D: -
J: TRBJ1-1
V: TRBV5-1
size: -
CDR3: CASSLEELQSLAFF
DNA: TGCGCCAGCAGCTTGGAGGAGTTACAGAGCCTAGCTTTCTTT

D: -
J: TRBJ2-3
V: TRBV12-3/TRBV12-4
size: -
CDR3: CATSRGFTDTQYF
DNA: TGTGCCACTTCCCGGGGCTTCACAGATACGCAGTATTTT

D: TRBD2
J: TRBJ2-5
V: TRBV6-5
size: few
CDR3: CASTKVGLAGETQYF
DNA: TGTGCCAGCACCAAGGTGGGACTAGCGGGAGAGACCCAGTACTTC

D: -
J: TRBJ2-2
V: TRBV29-1
size: -
CDR3: CSGEGTGELFF
DNA: TGCAGCGGGGAAGGCACCGGGGAGCTGTTTTTT

D: TRBD2
J: TRBJ2-5
V: TRBV12-3/TRBV12-4
size: few
CDR3: CASSPGTTYKETQYF
DNA: TGTGCCAGCAGCCCCGGGACTACCTACAAAGAGACCCAGTACTTC

D: -
J: TRBJ2-7
V: TRBV12-3/TRBV12-4
size: once
CDR3: CASSLWDAAYEQYF
DNA: TGTGCCAGCAGTTTATGGGACGCCGCCTACGAGCAGTACTTC

D: -
J: TRBJ2-3
V: TRBV7-3
size: few
CDR3: CASSLGRGRTDTQYF
DNA: TGTGCCAGCAGCTTGGGACGGGGCCGCACAGATACGCAGTATTTT

D: -
J: TRBJ1-5
V: TRBV20-1
size: -
CDR3: CSAYRDPNQPQHF
DNA: TGCAGTGCTTACAGGGATCCCAATCAGCCCCAGCATTTT

D: -
J: TRBJ2-7
V: TRBV24-1
size: few
CDR3: CATSETRQFGQYF
DNA: TGTGCCACCAGTGAAACAAGACAGTTCGGGCAGTACTTC

D: TRBD1
J: TRBJ1-2
V: TRBV10-3
size: -
CDR3: CAISDMNRGFRYGYTF
DNA: TGTGCCATCAGTGACATGAACAGGGGGTTCCGTTATGGCTACACCTTC

D: -
J: TRBJ2-1
V: TRBV20-1
size: -
CDR3: CSAETSLSSYNEQFF
DNA: TGCAGTGCGGAGACCAGCCTGAGCTCCTACAATGAGCAGTTCTTC

D: -
J: TRBJ2-1
V: TRBV5-1
size: many
CDR3: CASSAGLSSYNEQFF
DNA: TGCGCCAGCAGCGCGGGACTTAGCTCCTACAATGAGCAGTTCTTC

D: TRBD2
J: TRBJ2-5
V: TRBV2
size: many
CDR3: CASRRNTSGRSRTQYF
DNA: TGTGCCAGCCGGCGAAATACTAGCGGGAGGTCTAGGACCCAGTACTTC

D: -
J: TRBJ2-3
V: TRBV5-1
size: few
CDR3: CASSLDGRSPDTQYF
DNA: TGCGCCAGCAGCTTGGATGGTCGGAGCCCAGATACGCAGTATTTT

D: -
J: TRBJ2-3
V: TRBV4-2
size: many
CDR3: CASSQGLNTQYF
DNA: TGTGCCAGCAGCCAAGGTTTAAATACGCAGTATTTT

D: TRBD2
J: TRBJ2-7
V: TRBV7-2
size: few
CDR3: CASSKGASGRGTYEQYF
DNA: TGTGCCAGCAGTAAAGGGGCTAGCGGGAGGGGGACCTACGAGCAGTACTTC

D: -
J: TRBJ2-4
V: TRBV29-1
size: -
CDR3: CSVEPERGASRGEQYF
DNA: TGCAGCGTTGAACCGGAAAGGGGGGCGTCCAGGGGTGAGCAGTACTTC

D: TRBD1
J: TRBJ2-2
V: TRBV9
size: -
CDR3: CASSPHAGGYTGELFF
DNA: TGTGCCAGCAGCCCCCATGCAGGGGGCTACACCGGGGAGCTGTTTTTT

D: -
J: TRBJ2-3
V: TRBV12-3/TRBV12-4
size: -
CDR3: CASMGWRDTDTQYF
DNA: TGTGCCAGCATGGGCTGGCGGGACACAGATACGCAGTATTTT

D: -
J: TRBJ2-1
V: TRBV10-3
size: -
CDR3: CAISGRGDEQFF
DNA: TGTGCCATCAGTGGGAGGGGGGATGAGCAGTTCTTC

D: TRBD2
J: TRBJ2-1
V: TRBV20-1
size: few
CDR3: CSARDLLAEGRYNEQFF
DNA: TGCAGTGCTAGAGATCTACTAGCGGAGGGCCGGTACAATGAGCAGTTCTTC

D: -
J: TRBJ2-6
V: TRBV5-1
size: -
CDR3: CASSSPGVQGTLGANVLTF
DNA: TGCGCCAGCAGCTCACCTGGGGTACAGGGGACTCTTGGGGCCAACGTCCTGACTTTC

D: -
J: TRBJ1-1
V: TRBV6-6
size: many
CDR3: CASSYGAETEAFF
DNA: TGTGCCAGCAGTTACGGGGCAGAGACCGAAGCTTTCTTT

D: -
J: TRBJ2-3
V: TRBV12-3/TRBV12-4
size: few
CDR3: CASSLQPLAGTDTQYF
DNA: TGTGCCAGCAGTTTACAGCCCCTGGCGGGCACAGATACGCAGTATTTT

D: TRBD1
J: TRBJ1-5
V: TRBV29-1
size: many
CDR3: CSVGQYNQPQHF
DNA: TGCAGCGTGGGACAGTACAATCAGCCCCAGCATTTT

D: -
J: TRBJ1-5
V: TRBV5-1
size: few
CDR3: CASSLEGRLWEPQHF
DNA: TGCGCCAGCAGCTTGGAGGGGCGGCTCTGGGAGCCCCAGCATTTT

D: -
J: TRBJ2-3
V: TRBV30
size: -
CDR3: CALHKTRGAQYF
DNA: TGTGCCTTGCACAAAACAAGAGGGGCGCAGTATTTT

D: TRBD2
J: TRBJ2-7
V: TRBV4-2
size: many
CDR3: CASSQVAGGQSWYF
DNA: TGTGCCAGCAGCCAAGTAGCGGGGGGCCAAAGCTGGTACTTC

D: -
J: TRBJ1-5
V: TRBV28
size: few
CDR3: CASKAELSNQPQHF
DNA: TGTGCCAGCAAGGCAGAGCTTAGCAATCAGCCCCAGCATTTT

D: -
J: TRBJ1-2
V: TRBV20-1
size: many
CDR3: CRGGPYGYTF
DNA: TGCAGAGGCGGGCCTTATGGCTACACCTTC

D: -
J: TRBJ2-7
V: TRBV6-6
size: many
CDR3: CASSPLHEQYF
DNA: TGTGCCAGCAGTCCCTTGCACGAGCAGTACTTC

D: -
J: TRBJ2-1
V: TRBV9
size: -
CDR3: CASSVRSGPRSYNEQFF
DNA: TGTGCCAGCAGCGTTAGATCCGGGCCACGCTCCTACAATGAGCAGTTCTTC